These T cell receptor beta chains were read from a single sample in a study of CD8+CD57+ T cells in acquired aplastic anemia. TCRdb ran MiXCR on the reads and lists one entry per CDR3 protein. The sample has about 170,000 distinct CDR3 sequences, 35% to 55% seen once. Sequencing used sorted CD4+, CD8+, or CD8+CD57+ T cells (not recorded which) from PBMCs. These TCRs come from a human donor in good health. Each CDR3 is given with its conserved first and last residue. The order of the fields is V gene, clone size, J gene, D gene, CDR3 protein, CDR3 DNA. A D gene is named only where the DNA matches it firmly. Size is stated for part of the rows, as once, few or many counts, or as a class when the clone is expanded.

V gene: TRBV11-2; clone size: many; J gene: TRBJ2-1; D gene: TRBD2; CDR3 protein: CASSLGGGGPQNNEQFF; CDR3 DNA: TGTGCCAGCAGCTTAGGAGGCGGGGGACCACAGAACAATGAGCAGTTCTTC
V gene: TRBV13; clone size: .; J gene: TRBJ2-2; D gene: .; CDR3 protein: CASSSRVGAGELFF; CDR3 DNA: TGTGCCAGCAGTTCCAGAGTAGGGGCCGGGGAGCTGTTTTTT
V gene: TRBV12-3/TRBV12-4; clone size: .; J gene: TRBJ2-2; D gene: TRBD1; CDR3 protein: CASSLTGGNTGELFF; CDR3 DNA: TGTGCCAGCAGTTTAACAGGGGGCAACACCGGGGAGCTGTTTTTT
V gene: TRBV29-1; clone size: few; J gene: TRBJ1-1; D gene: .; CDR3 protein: CSASTLNTEAFF; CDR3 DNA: TGCAGCGCCTCCACATTGAACACTGAAGCTTTCTTT
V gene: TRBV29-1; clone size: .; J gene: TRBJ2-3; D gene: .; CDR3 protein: CSAKRKGSSSTDTQYF; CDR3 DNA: TGCAGCGCTAAGAGGAAGGGGTCCTCTAGCACAGATACGCAGTATTTT
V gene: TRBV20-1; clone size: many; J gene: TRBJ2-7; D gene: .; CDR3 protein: CSARGGQGSYEQYF; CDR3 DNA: TGCAGTGCTAGGGGAGGGCAGGGGTCCTACGAGCAGTACTTC
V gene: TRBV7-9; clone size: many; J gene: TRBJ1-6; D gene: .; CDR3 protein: CASSLEQGRSPLHF; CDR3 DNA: TGTGCCAGCAGCTTAGAACAGGGTCGTTCACCCCTCCACTTT
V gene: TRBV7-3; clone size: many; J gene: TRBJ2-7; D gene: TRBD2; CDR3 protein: CASSGKTSGTLTYEQYF; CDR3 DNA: TGTGCCAGCAGCGGAAAGACTAGCGGGACCCTAACCTACGAGCAGTACTTC
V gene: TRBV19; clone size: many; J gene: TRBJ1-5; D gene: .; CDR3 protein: CASSGIAGRSNQPQHF; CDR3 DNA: TGTGCCAGTAGTGGGATCGCAGGGAGGAGCAATCAGCCCCAGCATTTT
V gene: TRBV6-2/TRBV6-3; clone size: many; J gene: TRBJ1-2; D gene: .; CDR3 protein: CASSYDGPRTNYGYTF; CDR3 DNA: TGTGCCAGCAGTTACGACGGCCCGCGCACTAACTATGGCTACACCTTC
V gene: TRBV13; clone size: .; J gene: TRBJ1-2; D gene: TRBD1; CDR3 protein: CASSLGDREVYGYTF; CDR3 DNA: TGTGCCAGCAGCTTGGGGGACAGGGAGGTATATGGCTACACCTTC
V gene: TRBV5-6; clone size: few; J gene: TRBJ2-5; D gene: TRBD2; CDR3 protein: CASSLAGTSRETQYF; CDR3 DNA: TGTGCCAGCAGCTTGGCCGGGACTAGCAGGGAGACCCAGTACTTC
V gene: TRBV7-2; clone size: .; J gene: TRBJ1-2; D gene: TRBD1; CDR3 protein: CASSSGQAGYTF; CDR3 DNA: TGTGCCAGCAGCTCAGGACAGGCGGGCTACACCTTC
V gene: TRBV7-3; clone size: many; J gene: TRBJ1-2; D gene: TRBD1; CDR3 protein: CASSSRGTGDGYTF; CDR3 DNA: TGTGCCAGCAGCTCCCGAGGGACAGGGGATGGCTACACCTTC
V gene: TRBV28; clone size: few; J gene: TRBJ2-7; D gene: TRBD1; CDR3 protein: CASSVDRGHPYEQYF; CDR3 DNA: TGTGCCAGCAGTGTCGACAGGGGACACCCCTACGAGCAGTACTTC
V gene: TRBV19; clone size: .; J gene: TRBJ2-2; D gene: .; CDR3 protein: CASSRGGLVTGELFF; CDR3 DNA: TGTGCCAGTAGTAGGGGGGGCCTTGTCACCGGGGAGCTGTTTTTT
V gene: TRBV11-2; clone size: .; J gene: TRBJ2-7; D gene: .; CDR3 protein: CASSLGLPGRPSYEQYF; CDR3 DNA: TGTGCCAGCAGCTTAGGTCTTCCGGGACGGCCCTCCTACGAGCAGTACTTC
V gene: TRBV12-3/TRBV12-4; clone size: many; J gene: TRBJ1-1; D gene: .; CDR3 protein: CASSLGPLNTEAFF; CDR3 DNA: TGTGCCAGCAGTCTTGGCCCCTTGAACACTGAAGCTTTCTTT
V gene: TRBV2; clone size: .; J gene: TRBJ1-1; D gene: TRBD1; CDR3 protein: CASTSGTGGNTEAFF; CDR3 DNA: TGTGCCAGCACCTCCGGGACAGGGGGGAACACTGAAGCTTTCTTT
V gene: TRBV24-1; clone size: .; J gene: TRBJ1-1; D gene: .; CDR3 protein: CATSDLLEDTEAFF; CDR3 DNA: TGTGCCACCAGTGATTTGCTGGAGGACACTGAAGCTTTCTTT
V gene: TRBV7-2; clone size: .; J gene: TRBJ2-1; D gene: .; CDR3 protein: CASSLVADNEQFF; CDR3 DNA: TGTGCCAGCAGCTTAGTAGCGGACAATGAGCAGTTCTTC
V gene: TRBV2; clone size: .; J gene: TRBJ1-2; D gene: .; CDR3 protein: CASTGPLIHGYTF; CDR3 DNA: TGTGCCAGCACTGGACCGCTGATACATGGCTACACCTTC